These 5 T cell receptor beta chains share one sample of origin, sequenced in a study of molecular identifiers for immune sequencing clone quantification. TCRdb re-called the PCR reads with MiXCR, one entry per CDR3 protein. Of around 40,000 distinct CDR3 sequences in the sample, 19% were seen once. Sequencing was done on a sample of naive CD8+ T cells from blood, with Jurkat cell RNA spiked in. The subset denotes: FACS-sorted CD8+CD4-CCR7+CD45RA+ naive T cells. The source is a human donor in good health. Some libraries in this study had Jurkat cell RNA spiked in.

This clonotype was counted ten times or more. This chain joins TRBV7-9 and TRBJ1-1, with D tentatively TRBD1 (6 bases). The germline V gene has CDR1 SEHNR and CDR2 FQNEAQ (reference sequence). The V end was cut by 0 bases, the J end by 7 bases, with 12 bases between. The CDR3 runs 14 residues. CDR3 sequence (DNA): TGTGCCAGCAGCTTAGCGGGGGGGGCTAATGAAGCTTTCTTT. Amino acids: CASSLAGGANEAFF. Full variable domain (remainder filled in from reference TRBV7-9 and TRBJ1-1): DTGVSQNPRHKITKRGQNVTFRCDPISEHNRLYWYRQTLGQGPEFLTYFQNEAQLEKSRLLSDRFSAERPKGSFSTLEIQRTEQGDSAMYLCASSLAGGANEAFFGQGTRLTVV.

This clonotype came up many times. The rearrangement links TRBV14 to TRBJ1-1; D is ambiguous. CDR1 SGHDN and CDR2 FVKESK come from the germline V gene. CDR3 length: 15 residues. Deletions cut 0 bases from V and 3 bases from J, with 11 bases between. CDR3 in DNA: TGTGCCAGCAGCCAAGAGGAGCTGGGTTACACTGAAGCTTTCTTT. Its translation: CASSQEELGYTEAFF.

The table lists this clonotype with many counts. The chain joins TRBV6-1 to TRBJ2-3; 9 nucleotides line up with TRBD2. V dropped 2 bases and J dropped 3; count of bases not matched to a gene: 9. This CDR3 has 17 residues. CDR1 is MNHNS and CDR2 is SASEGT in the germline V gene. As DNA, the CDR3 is TGTGCCAGCAGTGAAACTGGACTAGCGCCTTTGACAGATACGCAGTATTTT. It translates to CASSETGLAPLTDTQYF.

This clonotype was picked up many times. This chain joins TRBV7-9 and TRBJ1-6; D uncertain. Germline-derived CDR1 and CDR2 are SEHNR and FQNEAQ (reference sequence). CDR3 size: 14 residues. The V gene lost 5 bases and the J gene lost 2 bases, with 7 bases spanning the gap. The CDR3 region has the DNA TGTGCCAGCAGCGCCGGGACCTATAATTCACCCCTCCACTTT. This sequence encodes CASSAGTYNSPLHF.

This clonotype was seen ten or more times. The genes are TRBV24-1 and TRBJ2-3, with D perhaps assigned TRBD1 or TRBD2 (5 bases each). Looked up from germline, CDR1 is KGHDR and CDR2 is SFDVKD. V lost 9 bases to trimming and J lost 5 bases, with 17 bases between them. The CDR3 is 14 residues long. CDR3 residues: CATQGPSTGDTQYF. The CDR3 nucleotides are TGTGCCACCCAGGGACCATCCACAGGAGATACGCAGTATTTT.